This section outlines one T cell receptor beta chain sequence together with its context. Its antigen is unknown. The data derive from a study of cytomegalovirus exposure and HLA in healthy donors. Overall study: Sequencing of 180 million or so T cells in an earlier analysis found around 120 million unique TCR beta sequences.

Notes on the study in general: It was assumed in the presence/absence analyses that sequencing depth was roughly uniform across donors.

Primers: 60 Vbeta forward and 13 Jbeta reverse. TCRdb's copy holds only in-frame clones and misses some; the assay was immunoSEQ multiplex PCR. The table has around 110,000 clones, roughly 79% seen once. This CDR3 spans 14 amino acids. V was pared by 6 bases and J by 3 bases, with 4 bases of the junction left unmatched. The germline V gene has CDR1 MDHEN and CDR2 SYDVKM. Input material: PBMCs. The chain has TRBV28 and TRBJ2-3, with TRBD1 matching 9 bases. This sequence was found in a woman aged 18-29 years in good health and CMV-seronegative. CDR3 bases: TGTGCCAGCAGCCGGGACAGGGAAACAGATACGCAGTATTTT. It specifies CASSRDRETDTQYF.